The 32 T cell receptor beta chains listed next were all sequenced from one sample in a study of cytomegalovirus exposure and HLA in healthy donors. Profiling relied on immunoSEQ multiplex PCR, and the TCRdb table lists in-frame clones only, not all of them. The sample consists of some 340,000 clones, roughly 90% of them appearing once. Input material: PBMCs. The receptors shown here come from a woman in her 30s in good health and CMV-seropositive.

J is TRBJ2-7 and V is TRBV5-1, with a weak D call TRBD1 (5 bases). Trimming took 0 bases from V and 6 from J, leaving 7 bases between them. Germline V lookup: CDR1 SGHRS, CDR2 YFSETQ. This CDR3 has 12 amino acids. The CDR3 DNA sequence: TGCGCCAGCAGCTTGGTAGGGGTCGAGCAGTACTTC. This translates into CASSLVGVEQYF.

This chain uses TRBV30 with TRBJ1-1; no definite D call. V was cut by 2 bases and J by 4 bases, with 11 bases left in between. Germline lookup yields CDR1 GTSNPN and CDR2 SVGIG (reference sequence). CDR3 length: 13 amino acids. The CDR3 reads CAWSSTSGTEAFF. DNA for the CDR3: TGTGCCTGGAGTTCGACTTCTGGCACTGAAGCTTTCTTT.

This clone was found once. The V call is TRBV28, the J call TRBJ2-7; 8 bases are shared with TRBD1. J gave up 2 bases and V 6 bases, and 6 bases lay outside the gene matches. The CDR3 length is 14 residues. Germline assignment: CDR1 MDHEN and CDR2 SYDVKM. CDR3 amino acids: CASRPGQAPYEQYF. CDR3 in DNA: TGTGCCAGCAGACCGGGACAGGCTCCCTACGAGCAGTACTTC.

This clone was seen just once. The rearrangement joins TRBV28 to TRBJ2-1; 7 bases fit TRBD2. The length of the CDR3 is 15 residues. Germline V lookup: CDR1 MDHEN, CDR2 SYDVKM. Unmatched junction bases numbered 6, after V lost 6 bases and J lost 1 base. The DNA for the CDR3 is TGTGCCAGCAGAGAGCTAGCGGTTTCCTACAATGAGCAGTTCTTC. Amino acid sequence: CASRELAVSYNEQFF.

DNA of the CDR3: TGTGCCAGCAGTTCTAGTTTAGGATCTGGAAACACCATATATTTT. This translates into CASSSSLGSGNTIYF. The chain carries TRBV27 and TRBJ1-3; unclear D gene. Per the germline V gene, CDR1 is MNHEY and CDR2 is SMNVEV (reference sequence). Trimming removed 4 bases at V and 1 base at J, with 11 bases between. The CDR3 sequence is 15 residues long.

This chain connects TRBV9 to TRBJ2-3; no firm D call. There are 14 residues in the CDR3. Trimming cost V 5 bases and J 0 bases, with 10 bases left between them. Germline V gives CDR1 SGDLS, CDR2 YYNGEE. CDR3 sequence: CASSPPTSTDTQYF. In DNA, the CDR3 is TGTGCCAGCAGTCCCCCCACTAGCACAGATACGCAGTATTTT.

The CDR3 DNA sequence: TGTGCCAGCAGTGGCGGGGACCTAGATACGCAGTATTTT. This translates into CASSGGDLDTQYF. The rearrangement uses TRBV6-4 and TRBJ2-3; D is possibly TRBD2 (6 bases). This CDR3 has 13 residues. CDR1 and CDR2 from the germline V gene are MRHNA and SNTAGT. V lost 4 bases and J 5 bases, leaving 10 bases between the germline ends.

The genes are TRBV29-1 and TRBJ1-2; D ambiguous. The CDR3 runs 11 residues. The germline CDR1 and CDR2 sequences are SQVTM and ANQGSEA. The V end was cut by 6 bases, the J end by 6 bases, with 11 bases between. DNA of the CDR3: TGCAGCGTCCGGGGAGCAAATGGCTACACCTTC. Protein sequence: CSVRGANGYTF.

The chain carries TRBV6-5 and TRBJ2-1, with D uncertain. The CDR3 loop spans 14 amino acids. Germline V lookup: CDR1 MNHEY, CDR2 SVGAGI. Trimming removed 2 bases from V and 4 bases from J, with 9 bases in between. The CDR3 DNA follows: TGTGCCAGCAGTTACACGCTGGGATACAATGAGCAGTTCTTC. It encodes CASSYTLGYNEQFF.

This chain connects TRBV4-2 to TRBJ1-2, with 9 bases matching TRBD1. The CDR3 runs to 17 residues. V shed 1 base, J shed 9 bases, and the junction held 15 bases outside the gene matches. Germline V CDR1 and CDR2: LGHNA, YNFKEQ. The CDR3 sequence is CASSQVGDLQGAGSYTF. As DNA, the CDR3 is TGTGCCAGCAGCCAAGTTGGAGACTTACAGGGGGCGGGTAGCTACACCTTC.

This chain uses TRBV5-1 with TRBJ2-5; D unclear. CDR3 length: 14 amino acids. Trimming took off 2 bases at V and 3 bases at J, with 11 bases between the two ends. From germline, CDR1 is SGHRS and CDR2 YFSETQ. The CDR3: CASSFPRAEETQYF. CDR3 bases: TGCGCCAGCAGCTTCCCTAGGGCGGAAGAGACCCAGTACTTC.

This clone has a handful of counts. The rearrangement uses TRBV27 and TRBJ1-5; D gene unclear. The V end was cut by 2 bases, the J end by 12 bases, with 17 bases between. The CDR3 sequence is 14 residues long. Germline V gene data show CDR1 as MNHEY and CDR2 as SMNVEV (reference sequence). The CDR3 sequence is CASSLGGSPGFQHF. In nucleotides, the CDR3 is TGTGCCAGCAGTTTAGGAGGGTCACCGGGATTCCAGCATTTT.

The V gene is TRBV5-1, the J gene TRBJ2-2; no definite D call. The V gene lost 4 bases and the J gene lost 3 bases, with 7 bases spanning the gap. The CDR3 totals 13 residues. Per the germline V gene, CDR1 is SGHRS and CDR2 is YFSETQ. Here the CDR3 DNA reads TGCGCCAGCAGCGCGGAGTACACCGGGGAGCTGTTTTTT. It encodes CASSAEYTGELFF.

CDR3 DNA: TGCGCCAGCAGCCAAGGAATGCAGGGACGTGGCCCCGAAGCTTTCTTT. Translated, it gives CASSQGMQGRGPEAFF. The chain recombines TRBV4-3 with TRBJ1-1; possibly TRBD1 for D (5 bases). This CDR3 comprises 16 residues. CDR1 is LGHNA, CDR2 YSLEER, per germline. Trimming removed 1 base at V and 8 bases at J, with 20 bases between.

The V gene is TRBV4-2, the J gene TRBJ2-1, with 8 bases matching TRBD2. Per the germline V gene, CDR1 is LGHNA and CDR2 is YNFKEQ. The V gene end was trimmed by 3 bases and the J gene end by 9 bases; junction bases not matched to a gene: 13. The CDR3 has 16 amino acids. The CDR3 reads CASSHHGVAGSSEQFF. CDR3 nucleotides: TGTGCCAGCAGCCACCACGGAGTAGCGGGATCGAGTGAGCAGTTCTTC.

CDR3 nucleotides: TGTGCCAGTAGTTCACCGGGACAGTACAGCACTGAAGCTTTCTTT. Translated: CASSSPGQYSTEAFF. The chain combines TRBV19 with TRBJ1-1; 7 nucleotides align to TRBD1. The J segment lost 4 bases and the V segment lost 5 bases, leaving 10 bases of the junction unmatched. The germline CDR1 and CDR2 sequences are LNHDA and SQIVND (reference sequence). The CDR3 consists of 15 residues.

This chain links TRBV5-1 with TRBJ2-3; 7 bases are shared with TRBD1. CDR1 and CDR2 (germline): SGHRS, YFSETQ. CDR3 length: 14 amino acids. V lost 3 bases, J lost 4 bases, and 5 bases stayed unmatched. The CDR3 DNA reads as TGCGCCAGCAGCTCGCGACAGGGCTCAGATACGCAGTATTTT. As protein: CASSSRQGSDTQYF. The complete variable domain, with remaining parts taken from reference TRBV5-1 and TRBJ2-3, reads KAGVTQTPRYLIKTRGQQVTLSCSPISGHRSVSWYQQTPGQGLQFLFEYFSETQRNKGNFPGRFSGRQFSNSRSEMNVSTLELGDSALYLCASSSRQGSDTQYFGPGTRLTVL.

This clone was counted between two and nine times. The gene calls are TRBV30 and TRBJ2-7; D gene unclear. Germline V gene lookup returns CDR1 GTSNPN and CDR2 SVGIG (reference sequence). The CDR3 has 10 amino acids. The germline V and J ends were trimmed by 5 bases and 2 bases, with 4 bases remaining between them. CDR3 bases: TGTGCCTGGGACACCTACGAGCAGTACTTC. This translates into CAWDTYEQYF.

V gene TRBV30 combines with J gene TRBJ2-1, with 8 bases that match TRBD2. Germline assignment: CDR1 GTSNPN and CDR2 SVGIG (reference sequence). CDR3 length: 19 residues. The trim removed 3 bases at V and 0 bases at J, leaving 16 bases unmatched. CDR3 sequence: CAWRSAGTRHRSSYNEQFF. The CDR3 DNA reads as TGTGCCTGGAGGTCAGCCGGGACTAGACACCGAAGCTCCTACAATGAGCAGTTCTTC. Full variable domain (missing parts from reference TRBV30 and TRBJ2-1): SQTIHQWPATLVQPVGSPLSLECTVEGTSNPNLYWYRQAAGRGLQLLFYSVGIGQISSEVPQNLSASRPQDRQFILSSKKLLLSDSGFYLCAWRSAGTRHRSSYNEQFFGPGTRLTVL.

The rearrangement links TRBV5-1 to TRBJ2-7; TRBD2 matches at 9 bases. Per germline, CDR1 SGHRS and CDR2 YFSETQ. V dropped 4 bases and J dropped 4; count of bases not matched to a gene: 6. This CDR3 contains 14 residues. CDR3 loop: CASSPGTSTYEQYF. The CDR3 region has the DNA TGCGCCAGCAGCCCCGGGACTAGCACGTACGAGCAGTACTTC.

CDR3 loop: CAWSVGGAKNIQYF. The CDR3 coding sequence is TGTGCCTGGAGTGTAGGGGGGGCCAAAAACATTCAGTACTTC. The chain couples TRBV30 to TRBJ2-4; D is possibly TRBD1 or TRBD2 (6 bases each). Germline-derived CDR1 and CDR2 are GTSNPN and SVGIG (reference sequence). V lost 0 bases and J lost 1, with 7 bases in between. The CDR3 has 14 residues.

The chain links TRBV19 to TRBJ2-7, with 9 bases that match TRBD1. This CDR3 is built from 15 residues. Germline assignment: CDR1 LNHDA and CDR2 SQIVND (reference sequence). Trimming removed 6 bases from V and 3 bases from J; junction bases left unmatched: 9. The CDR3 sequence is CASSPMGTGHYEQYF. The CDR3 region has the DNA TGTGCCAGTAGCCCAATGGGGACAGGGCACTACGAGCAGTACTTC.

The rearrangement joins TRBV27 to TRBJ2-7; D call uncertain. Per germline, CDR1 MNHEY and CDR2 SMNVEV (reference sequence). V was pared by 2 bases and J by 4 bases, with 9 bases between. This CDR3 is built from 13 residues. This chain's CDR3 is CASSLVGRYEQYF. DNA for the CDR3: TGTGCCAGCAGTTTAGTGGGTCGATACGAGCAGTACTTC.

CDR3 sequence (DNA): TGTGCCAGTGGGACTAGCGGGGGTGGCTATGAGCTGTTTTTT. It translates to CASGTSGGGYELFF. The gene calls are TRBV6-5 and TRBJ2-2; 14 bases map to TRBD2. Trimming removed 9 bases from V and 11 bases from J; junction bases left unmatched: 8. Germline V gene data show CDR1 as MNHEY and CDR2 as SVGAGI. The CDR3 is 14 amino acids.

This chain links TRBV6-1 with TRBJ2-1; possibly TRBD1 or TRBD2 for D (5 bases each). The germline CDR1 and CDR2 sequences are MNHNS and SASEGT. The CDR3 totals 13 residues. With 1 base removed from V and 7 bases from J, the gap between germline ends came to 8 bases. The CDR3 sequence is CASSEGGRNEQFF. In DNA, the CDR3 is TGTGCCAGCAGTGAAGGGGGGAGAAATGAGCAGTTCTTC.

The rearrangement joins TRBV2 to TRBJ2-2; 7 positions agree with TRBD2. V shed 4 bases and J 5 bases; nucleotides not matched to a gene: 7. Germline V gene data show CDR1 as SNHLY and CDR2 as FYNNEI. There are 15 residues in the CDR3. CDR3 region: CASSGWRESTGELFF. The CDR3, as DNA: TGTGCCAGCAGTGGTTGGCGGGAGAGTACCGGGGAGCTGTTTTTT.

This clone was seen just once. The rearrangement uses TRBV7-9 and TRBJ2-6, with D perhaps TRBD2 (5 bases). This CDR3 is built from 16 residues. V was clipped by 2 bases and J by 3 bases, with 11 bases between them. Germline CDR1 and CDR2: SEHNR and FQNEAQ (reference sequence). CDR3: CASSLYQGSGANVLTF. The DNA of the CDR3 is TGTGCCAGCAGCTTATACCAAGGGAGTGGGGCCAACGTCCTGACTTTC. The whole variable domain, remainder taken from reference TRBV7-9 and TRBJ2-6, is DTGVSQNPRHKITKRGQNVTFRCDPISEHNRLYWYRQTLGQGPEFLTYFQNEAQLEKSRLLSDRFSAERPKGSFSTLEIQRTEQGDSAMYLCASSLYQGSGANVLTFGAGSRLTVL.

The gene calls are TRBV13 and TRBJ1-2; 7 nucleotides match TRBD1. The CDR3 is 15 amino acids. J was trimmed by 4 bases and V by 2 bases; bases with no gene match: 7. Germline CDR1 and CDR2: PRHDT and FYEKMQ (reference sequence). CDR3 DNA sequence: TGTGCCAGCAGCTTAAAGTCGGGACAGCCCTATGGCTACACCTTC. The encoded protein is CASSLKSGQPYGYTF.

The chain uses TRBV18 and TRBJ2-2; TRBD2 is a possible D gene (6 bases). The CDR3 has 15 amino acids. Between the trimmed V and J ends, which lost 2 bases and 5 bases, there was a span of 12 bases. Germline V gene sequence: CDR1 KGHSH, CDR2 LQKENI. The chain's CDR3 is CASSPAGTSTGELFF. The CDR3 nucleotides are TGTGCCAGCTCACCAGCCGGGACTTCAACCGGGGAGCTGTTTTTT. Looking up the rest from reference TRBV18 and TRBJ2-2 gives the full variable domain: NAGVMQNPRHLVRRRGQEARLRCSPMKGHSHVYWYRQLPEEGLKFMVYLQKENIIDESGMPKERFSAEFPKEGPSILRIQQVVRGDSAAYFCASSPAGTSTGELFFGEGSRLTVL.

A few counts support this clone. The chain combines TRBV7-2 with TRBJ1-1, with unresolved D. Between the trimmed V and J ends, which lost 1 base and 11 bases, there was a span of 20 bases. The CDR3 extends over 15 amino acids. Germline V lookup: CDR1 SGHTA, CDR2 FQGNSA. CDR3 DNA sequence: TGTGCCAGCAGCTTAGTTCTCGCCGGGTGGTTGAGGGCTTTCTTT. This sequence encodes CASSLVLAGWLRAFF.

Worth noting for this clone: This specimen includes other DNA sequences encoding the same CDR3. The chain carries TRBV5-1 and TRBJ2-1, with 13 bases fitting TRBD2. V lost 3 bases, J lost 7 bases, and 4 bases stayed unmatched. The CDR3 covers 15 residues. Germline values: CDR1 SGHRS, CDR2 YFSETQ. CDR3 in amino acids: CASSSGLAGVNEQFF. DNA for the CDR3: TGCGCCAGCAGCTCCGGACTAGCGGGAGTGAATGAGCAGTTCTTC.

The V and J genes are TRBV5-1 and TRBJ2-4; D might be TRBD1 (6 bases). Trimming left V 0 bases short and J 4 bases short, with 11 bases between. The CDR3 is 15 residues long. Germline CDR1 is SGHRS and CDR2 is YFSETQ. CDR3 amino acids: CASSLDSGAKNIQYF. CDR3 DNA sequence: TGCGCCAGCAGCTTGGACTCAGGGGCTAAAAACATTCAGTACTTC.